What follows are 18 T cell receptor beta chains derived from one specimen sequenced in a study of cytomegalovirus exposure and HLA in healthy donors. Use of 60 Vbeta and 13 Jbeta primers characterized the PCR. The protocol was immunoSEQ multiplex PCR, while the TCRdb copy is restricted to in-frame clones and leaves out a portion. The sample includes approximately 170,000 clones, around 80% of them seen just once. The sequencing input was PBMCs. The receptors originated from a boy younger than 10 in good health and CMV-seronegative.

The V and J genes are TRBV19 and TRBJ1-2; TRBD1 is a possible D gene (5 bases). The germline CDR1 and CDR2 sequences are LNHDA and SQIVND (reference sequence). The CDR3 is 12 amino acids. V was trimmed by 5 bases and J by 5 bases, leaving 9 bases between them. The CDR3 loop reads CASSPDRYGYTF. Written as DNA, the CDR3 is TGTGCCAGTAGTCCCGACAGATATGGCTACACCTTC. The variable domain in full, completed from reference TRBV19 and TRBJ1-2, reads DGGITQSPKYLFRKEGQNVTLSCEQNLNHDAMYWYRQDPGQGLRLIYYSQIVNDFQKGDIAEGYSVSREKKESFPLTVTSAQKNPTAFYLCASSPDRYGYTFGSGTRLTVV.

The count of this clone is one. This chain connects TRBV6-6 to TRBJ2-7; D is perhaps TRBD1 (5 bases). Looked up from germline, CDR1 is MNHNY and CDR2 is SVGAGI (reference sequence). CDR3 length equals 15 residues. V lost 0 bases, J lost 1 base, and 10 bases lay in between. The CDR3 DNA is TGTGCCAGCAGTTACTCCTCCAGGGTATCCTACGAGCAGTACGTC. Protein product: CASSYSSRVSYEQYV.

The rearrangement uses TRBV6-1 and TRBJ1-2; TRBD1 matches 8 bases. Germline-derived CDR1 and CDR2 are MNHNS and SASEGT. This CDR3 region has 17 residues. V lost 1 base to trimming and J lost 1 base; unmatched junction nucleotides: 8. CDR3 residues: CASSEVGRTGINYGYTF. The CDR3 bases are TGTGCCAGCAGTGAAGTGGGACGGACAGGGATTAACTATGGCTACACCTTC.

This clone occurred a few times. The chain carries TRBV27 and TRBJ2-3, with 11 bases that match TRBD2. The CDR3 loop spans 16 amino acids. CDR1 and CDR2 (germline): MNHEY, SMNVEV (reference sequence). With 3 bases clipped from V and 4 bases from J, the junction kept 6 bases outside the gene matches. CDR3 residues: CASSFLAGGPSDTQYF. The CDR3 DNA is TGTGCCAGCAGTTTCTTAGCGGGAGGGCCGTCAGATACGCAGTATTTT.

The chain uses TRBV21-1 and TRBJ1-5; no check of the table's D call, TRBD1, against the DNA was made. TRBV21-1 is termed a pseudogene. This CDR3 comprises 14 residues. The CDR3 nucleotides read TGTGCCAGCAGCAAATTCGCCCCAGATCAGCCCCAGCATTTT. Its protein product is CASSKFAPDQPQHF.

V gene TRBV4-2 combines with J gene TRBJ2-2, with a possible D match to TRBD2 (6 bases). Between the trimmed V and J ends, which lost 1 base and 4 bases, there was a span of 13 bases. This CDR3 has 16 residues. Germline CDR1 reads LGHNA; CDR2 reads YNFKEQ. Here the CDR3 DNA reads TGTGCCAGCAGCCAAGGTCTCCGGGAGCGCACCGGGGAGCTGTTTTTT. The encoded protein is CASSQGLRERTGELFF.

V and J are TRBV4-3 and TRBJ2-2; no firm D call. The germline CDR1 and CDR2 sequences are LGHNA and YSLEER. V was shortened by 0 bases and J by 5 bases, with 13 bases between the two germline ends. This CDR3 contains 16 residues. CDR3 loop: CASSQDYGMRTGELFF. In DNA, the CDR3 is TGCGCCAGCAGCCAAGATTACGGTATGAGGACCGGGGAGCTGTTTTTT.

V usage is TRBV29-1 and J usage is TRBJ1-2; 11 bases line up with TRBD1. Germline lookup yields CDR1 SQVTM and CDR2 ANQGSEA. The CDR3 is made up of 14 amino acids. Trimming removed 0 bases from V and 5 bases from J; junction bases left unmatched: 2. In nucleotides, the CDR3 is TGCAGCGTTGAAGAGGGGACAGGGGGATATGGCTACACCTTC. It encodes CSVEEGTGGYGYTF.

The V call is TRBV19, the J call TRBJ1-5; D might be TRBD1 (6 bases). Germline lookup yields CDR1 LNHDA and CDR2 SQIVND (reference sequence). Trimming shortened V by 6 bases and J by 6 bases, and 15 bases separated the two germline ends. The CDR3 is made up of 14 amino acids. The CDR3 protein is CASSPQGVSQPQHF. CDR3 sequence (DNA): TGTGCCAGTAGCCCACAGGGAGTAAGTCAGCCCCAGCATTTT.

This sequence joins TRBV7-2 and TRBJ1-1; D call uncertain. CDR1 and CDR2 (germline): SGHTA, FQGNSA. Trimming removed 1 base from V and 0 bases from J, with 9 bases in between. The CDR3 extends over 15 amino acids. The CDR3 DNA follows: TGTGCCAGCAGCTTAGAGGCGGGAATGAACACTGAAGCTTTCTTT. This codes for CASSLEAGMNTEAFF.

The chain carries TRBV4-1 and TRBJ1-6, with 7 bases lining up with TRBD1. Per germline, CDR1 MGHRA and CDR2 YSYEKL. The junction had 8 bases not matched to a gene; V was cut back by 0 bases and J by 9 bases. This CDR3 spans 16 amino acids. DNA for the CDR3: TGCGCCAGCAGCCAAGATCGTGGCGGACAGGTTTCACCCCTCCACTTT. Its translation: CASSQDRGGQVSPLHF.

The chain employs TRBV19 and TRBJ1-5; no firm D call. Germline V CDR1 and CDR2: LNHDA, SQIVND (reference sequence). V was clipped by 4 bases and J by 6 bases, with 10 bases between them. The CDR3 is 13 amino acids. The CDR3 DNA sequence: TGTGCCAGTAGTACCCCCTCTGTTCAGCCCCAGCATTTT. It is translated as CASSTPSVQPQHF. Looking up the rest from reference TRBV19 and TRBJ1-5 gives the full variable domain: DGGITQSPKYLFRKEGQNVTLSCEQNLNHDAMYWYRQDPGQGLRLIYYSQIVNDFQKGDIAEGYSVSREKKESFPLTVTSAQKNPTAFYLCASSTPSVQPQHFGDGTRLSIL.

This clone was seen a single time. The chain has TRBV2 and TRBJ2-7; 9 bases map to TRBD1. With 4 bases clipped from V and 5 bases from J, the junction kept 9 bases outside the gene matches. Germline V gene sequence: CDR1 SNHLY, CDR2 FYNNEI. The length of the CDR3 is 15 residues. Here the CDR3 DNA reads TGTGCCAGCAGTGGGGACAGGGCGGTTATGCACGAGCAGTACTTC. It specifies CASSGDRAVMHEQYF. The full variable domain, rest sourced from reference TRBV2 and TRBJ2-7, is EPEVTQTPSHQVTQMGQEVILRCVPISNHLYFYWYRQILGQKVEFLVSFYNNEISEKSEIFDDQFSVERPDGSNFTLKIRSTKLEDSAMYFCASSGDRAVMHEQYFGPGTRLTVT.

The genes are TRBV29-1 and TRBJ1-4, with 10 bases fitting TRBD1. V lost 4 bases and J lost 8; bases outside the gene matches: 4. CDR3 length: 13 amino acids. From germline, CDR1 is SQVTM and CDR2 ANQGSEA. The chain's CDR3 is CSVGDRGGEKLFF. The CDR3, as DNA: TGCAGCGTTGGGGACAGGGGTGGCGAAAAACTGTTTTTT.

The gene calls are TRBV28 and TRBJ2-5; TRBD2 matches 13 bases. The junction had 11 bases not matched to a gene; V was cut back by 7 bases and J by 3 bases. CDR3 length equals 17 residues. CDR1 is MDHEN and CDR2 is SYDVKM in the germline V gene. Here the CDR3 reads CASTPPGTSGAEETQYF. In DNA, the CDR3 is TGTGCCAGCACCCCCCCCGGGACTAGCGGGGCGGAAGAGACCCAGTACTTC.

This clone was seen just once. The chain recombines TRBV5-1 with TRBJ2-2; TRBD2 agrees at 9 bases. The CDR3 spans 16 residues. The trim removed 3 bases at V and 8 bases at J, leaving 11 bases unmatched. Per germline, CDR1 SGHRS and CDR2 YFSETQ. The CDR3 bases are TGCGCCAGCAGCTCCGATAGCGGGAGCCTGATGGGGGAGCTGTTTTTT. This encodes CASSSDSGSLMGELFF.

V and J are TRBV29-1 and TRBJ2-7; perhaps TRBD1 as D (5 bases). The V gene lost 4 bases and the J gene lost 2 bases, with 12 bases spanning the gap. The CDR3 is 13 amino acids. The germline CDR1 and CDR2 sequences are SQVTM and ANQGSEA. The chain's CDR3 is CSVANRGTYEQYF. The DNA for the CDR3 is TGCAGCGTTGCAAATAGGGGTACCTACGAGCAGTACTTC.

This chain's CDR3 is CASSEQATEAFF. The CDR3 DNA reads TGCGCCAGCAGTGAACAGGCCACTGAAGCTTTCTTT. The chain couples TRBV10-2 to TRBJ1-1; maybe TRBD1 (5 bases). V was pared by 3 bases and J by 4 bases, with 6 bases between. The CDR3 has 12 amino acids. CDR1 and CDR2 (germline): WSHSY, SAAADI.